The present T cell receptor (beta chain) was sequenced within a study of T cells in tuberculosis. Looking at the study overall: A South African cohort included IGRA-negative adolescents, latently infected IGRA-positive adolescents and adults with active tuberculosis. Whole-study findings and limits: Active tuberculosis cases were adults; controls were adolescents.

Produced via immunoSEQ multiplex PCR; TCRdb's table is partial and in-frame only. The sample gives about 40,000 clones, around 94% of which show up once; more than 4% is in the top ten. Comment on this clone: The target antigen is unknown.

The time point denotes: new active TB diagnosis, blood taken before or within 7 days of starting treatment. HIV-seronegative South African adults aged 18 years or older had newly diagnosed active tuberculosis. The germline V gene encodes CDR1 SGHRS and CDR2 YFSETQ. Trimming cost V 0 bases and J 3 bases, with 12 bases left between them. The CDR3 consists of 15 residues. This TCR was recovered from an adult with tuberculosis. The V and J genes are TRBV5-1 and TRBJ1-1; tentatively, D is TRBD1 (5 bases). Source: PBMCs, taken at tuberculosis diagnosis. CDR3 protein: CASSLEALRDTEAFF. The DNA for the CDR3 is TGCGCCAGCAGCTTGGAGGCCCTCAGGGACACTGAAGCTTTCTTT. The whole variable domain, filled in from reference TRBV5-1 and TRBJ1-1, reads KAGVTQTPRYLIKTRGQQVTLSCSPISGHRSVSWYQQTPGQGLQFLFEYFSETQRNKGNFPGRFSGRQFSNSRSEMNVSTLELGDSALYLCASSLEALRDTEAFFGQGTRLTVV.